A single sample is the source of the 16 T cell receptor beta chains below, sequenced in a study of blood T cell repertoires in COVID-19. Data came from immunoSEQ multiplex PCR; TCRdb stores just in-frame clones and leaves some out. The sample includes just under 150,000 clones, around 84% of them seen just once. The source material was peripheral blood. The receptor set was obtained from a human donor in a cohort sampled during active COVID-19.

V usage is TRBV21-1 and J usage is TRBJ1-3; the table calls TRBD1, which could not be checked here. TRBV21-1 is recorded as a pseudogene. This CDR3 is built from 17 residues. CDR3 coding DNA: TGTGCCAGCAGCAAAAGGGTGACAGGGGACTCTGGAAACACCATATATTTT. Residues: CASSKRVTGDSGNTIYF.

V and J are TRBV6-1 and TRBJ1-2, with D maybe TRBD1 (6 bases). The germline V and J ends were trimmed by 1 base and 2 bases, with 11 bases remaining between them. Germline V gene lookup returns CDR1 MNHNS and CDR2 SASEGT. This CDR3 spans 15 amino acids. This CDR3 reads CASSEGSGTNYGYTF. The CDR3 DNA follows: TGTGCCAGCAGTGAAGGGTCAGGGACAAACTATGGCTACACCTTC.

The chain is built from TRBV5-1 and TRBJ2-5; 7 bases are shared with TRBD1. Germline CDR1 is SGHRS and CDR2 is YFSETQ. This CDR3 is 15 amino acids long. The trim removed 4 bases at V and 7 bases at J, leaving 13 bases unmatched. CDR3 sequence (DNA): TGCGCCAGCAGCCCAGACAGGGCTAGCCGCGGGACCCAGTACTTC. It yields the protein CASSPDRASRGTQYF.

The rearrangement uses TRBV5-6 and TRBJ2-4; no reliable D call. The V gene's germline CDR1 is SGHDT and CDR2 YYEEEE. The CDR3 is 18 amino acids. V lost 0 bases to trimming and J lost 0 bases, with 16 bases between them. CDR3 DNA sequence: TGTGCCAGCAGCTTGGAAGGCAGGCTACACCCAGCCAAAAACATTCAGTACTTC. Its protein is CASSLEGRLHPAKNIQYF.

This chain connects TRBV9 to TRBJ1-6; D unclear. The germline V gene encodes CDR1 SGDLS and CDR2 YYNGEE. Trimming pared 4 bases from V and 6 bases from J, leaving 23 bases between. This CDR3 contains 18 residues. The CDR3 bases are TGTGCCAGCAGCCCTACCGGTGGACTAGTCTCTTTTAATTCACCCCTCCACTTT. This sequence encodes CASSPTGGLVSFNSPLHF.

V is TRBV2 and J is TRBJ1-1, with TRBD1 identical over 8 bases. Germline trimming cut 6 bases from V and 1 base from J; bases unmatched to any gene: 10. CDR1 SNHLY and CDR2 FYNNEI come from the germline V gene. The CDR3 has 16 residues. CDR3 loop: CASRTGQGPGNTEAFF. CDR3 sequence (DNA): TGTGCCAGCAGGACCGGACAGGGACCAGGGAACACTGAAGCTTTCTTT.

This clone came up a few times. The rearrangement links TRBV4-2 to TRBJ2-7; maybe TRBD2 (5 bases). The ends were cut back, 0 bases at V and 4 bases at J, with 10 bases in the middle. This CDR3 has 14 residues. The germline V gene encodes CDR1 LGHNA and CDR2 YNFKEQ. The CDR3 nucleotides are TGTGCCAGCAGCCAAGATTCTTCGGGGTACGAGCAGTACTTC. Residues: CASSQDSSGYEQYF.

Here the CDR3 DNA reads TGTGCCAGCAGCCAATCAGCAGGCGGAAACACCATATATTTT. Protein sequence: CASSQSAGGNTIYF. The chain has TRBV3-1 (or the pseudogene TRBV3-2) and TRBJ1-3, with D uncertain. V lost 2 bases and J 4 bases, leaving 9 bases between the germline ends. The CDR3 runs 14 residues. Germline CDR1 reads LGHDT; CDR2 reads YNNKEL (reference sequence).

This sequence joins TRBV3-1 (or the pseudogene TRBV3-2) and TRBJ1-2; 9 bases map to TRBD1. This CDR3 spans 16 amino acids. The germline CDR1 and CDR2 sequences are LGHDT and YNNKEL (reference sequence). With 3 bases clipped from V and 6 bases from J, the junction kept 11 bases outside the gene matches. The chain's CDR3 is CASSQLGQGRGDGYTF. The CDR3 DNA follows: TGTGCCAGCAGCCAGTTGGGACAGGGTCGGGGGGATGGCTACACCTTC.

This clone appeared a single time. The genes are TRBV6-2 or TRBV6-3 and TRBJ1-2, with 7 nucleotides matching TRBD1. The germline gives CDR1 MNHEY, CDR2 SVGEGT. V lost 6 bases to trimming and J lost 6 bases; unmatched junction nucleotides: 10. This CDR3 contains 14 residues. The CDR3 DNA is TGTGCCAGCAGCAGACAGGGAGCAATACATGGCTACACCTTC. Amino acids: CASSRQGAIHGYTF.

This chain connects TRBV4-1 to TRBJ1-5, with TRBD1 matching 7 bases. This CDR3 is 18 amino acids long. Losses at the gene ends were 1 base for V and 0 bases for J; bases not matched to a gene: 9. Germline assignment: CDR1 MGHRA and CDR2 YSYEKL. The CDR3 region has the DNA TGCGCCAGCAGCCAAGTTCTCGGGACAGCTTATAGCAATCAGCCCCAGCATTTT. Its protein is CASSQVLGTAYSNQPQHF.

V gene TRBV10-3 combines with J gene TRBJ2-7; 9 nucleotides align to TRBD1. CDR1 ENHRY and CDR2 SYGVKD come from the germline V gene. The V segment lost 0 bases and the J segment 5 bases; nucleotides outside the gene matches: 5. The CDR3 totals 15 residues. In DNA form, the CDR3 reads TGTGCCATCAGTGAGTCCGGGACAGGGTTTGACGAGCAGTACTTC. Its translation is CAISESGTGFDEQYF.

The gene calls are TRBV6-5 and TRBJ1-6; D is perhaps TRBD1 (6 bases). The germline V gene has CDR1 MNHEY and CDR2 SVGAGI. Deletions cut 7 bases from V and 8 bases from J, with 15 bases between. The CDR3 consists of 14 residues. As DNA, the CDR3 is TGTGCCAGCATGGGGGACACTAGTTATTCACCCCTCCACTTT. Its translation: CASMGDTSYSPLHF.

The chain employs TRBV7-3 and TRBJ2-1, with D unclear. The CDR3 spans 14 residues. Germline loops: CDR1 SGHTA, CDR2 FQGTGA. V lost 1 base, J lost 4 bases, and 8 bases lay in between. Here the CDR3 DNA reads TGTGCCAGCAGCTTAAATGGCGGTTACAATGAGCAGTTCTTC. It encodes CASSLNGGYNEQFF.

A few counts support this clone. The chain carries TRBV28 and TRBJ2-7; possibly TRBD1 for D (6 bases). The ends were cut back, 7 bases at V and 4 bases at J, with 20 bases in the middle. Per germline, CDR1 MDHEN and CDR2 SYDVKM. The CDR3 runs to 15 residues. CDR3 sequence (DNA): TGTGCCAGCATCAGCCCGGCAGGGGATTTATACGAGCAGTACTTC. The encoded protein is CASISPAGDLYEQYF.

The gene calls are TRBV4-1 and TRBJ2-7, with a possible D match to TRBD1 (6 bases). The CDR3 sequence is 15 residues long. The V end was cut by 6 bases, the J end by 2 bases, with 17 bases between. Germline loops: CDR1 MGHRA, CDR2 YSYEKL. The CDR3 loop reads CASSKEQTGAYEQYF. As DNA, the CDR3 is TGCGCCAGCAGTAAAGAGCAGACAGGAGCCTACGAGCAGTACTTC.